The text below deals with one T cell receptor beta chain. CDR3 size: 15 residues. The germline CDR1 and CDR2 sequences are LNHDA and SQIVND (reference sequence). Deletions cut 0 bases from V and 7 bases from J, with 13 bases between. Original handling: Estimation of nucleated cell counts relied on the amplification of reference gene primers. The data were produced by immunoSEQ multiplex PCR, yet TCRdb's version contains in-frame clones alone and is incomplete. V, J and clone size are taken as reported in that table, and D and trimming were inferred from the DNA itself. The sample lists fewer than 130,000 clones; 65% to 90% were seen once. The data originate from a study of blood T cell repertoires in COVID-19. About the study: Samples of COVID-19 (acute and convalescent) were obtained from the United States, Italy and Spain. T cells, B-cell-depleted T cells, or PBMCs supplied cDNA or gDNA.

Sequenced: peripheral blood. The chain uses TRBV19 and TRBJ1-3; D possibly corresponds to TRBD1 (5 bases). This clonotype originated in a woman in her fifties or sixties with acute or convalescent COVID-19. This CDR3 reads CASSIDHSGLNTIYF. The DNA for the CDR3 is TGTGCCAGTAGTATAGATCATTCAGGGCTGAACACCATATATTTT.